This is a list of T cell receptor beta chains from one sample in a study of blood T cell repertoires in COVID-19. Clones were read by immunoSEQ multiplex PCR, and TCRdb kept only the in-frame ones, dropping some. Of approximately 350,000 clones in the sample, 75% to 90% were seen once. The sample taken for sequencing was PBMCs or T cells enriched from blood (not recorded which). The receptors derive from a woman between 50 and 59 years old who had recovered from COVID-19. The CDR3 runs from the conserved cysteine through the conserved F or W. Fields, in order: V gene, D gene, J gene, clone size, CDR3 DNA, CDR3 protein. A D gene is named only where the DNA matches it firmly. Not all rows give a size; the values are once, few, many and, for expanded clones, a class.

TRBV9,.,TRBJ1-4,once,TGTGCCAGCAGCTTTCAGGGATCAACTAATGAAAAACTGTTTTTT,CASSFQGSTNEKLFF
TRBV11-2,TRBD1,TRBJ2-7,.,TGTGCCAGCAGCCCCCGGACAGGTGTGGCCTACGAGCAGTACTTC,CASSPRTGVAYEQYF
TRBV18,.,TRBJ2-2,.,TGTGCCAGCTCACCTCCCGGGTGGGGGCGCGACACCGGGGAGCTGTTTTTT,CASSPPGWGRDTGELFF
TRBV7-9,.,TRBJ1-2,.,TGTGCCAGCAGCTTTATCCTGACAGAGCTCAGGGATGGCTACACCTTC,CASSFILTELRDGYTF
TRBV5-1,TRBD2,TRBJ2-1,.,TGCGCCAGCAGCTTGGCGGTGGGGACTAGCGTCGTTTATGAGCAGTTCTTC,CASSLAVGTSVVYEQFF
TRBV19,.,TRBJ1-2,.,TGTGCCAGTAGCCCAGGGGCTTATGGCTACACCTTC,CASSPGAYGYTF
TRBV15,.,TRBJ1-2,.,TGTGCCACCAGCAGAAGGCGGGGGGATGGCTACACCTTC,CATSRRRGDGYTF
TRBV15,.,TRBJ1-3,.,TGTGCCACCAGCAGAGGGACTGATGGAAACACCATATATTTT,CATSRGTDGNTIYF
TRBV6-2/TRBV6-3,.,TRBJ1-3,once,TGTGCCAGCAGTTACCCTCCGGCGGGAAGTGGAAACACCATATATTTT,CASSYPPAGSGNTIYF
TRBV11-2,.,TRBJ1-1,once,TGTGCCAGCAGACTTGAACAGATTAACACTGAAGCTTTCTTT,CASRLEQINTEAFF
TRBV30,.,TRBJ2-5,.,TGTGCCTGGAGTTGGGGGGACCAAGAGACCCAGTACTTC,CAWSWGDQETQYF
TRBV19,TRBD2,TRBJ2-5,few,TGTGCCAGTAGTATACTAGCGGGAGAGACCCAGTACTTC,CASSILAGETQYF
TRBV6-2/TRBV6-3,.,TRBJ2-6,.,TGTGCCAGCAGTTACTCGAAGGGCGGGGGCGCCGTGACTGGGGCCAACGTCCTGACTTTC,CASSYSKGGGAVTGANVLTF
TRBV3-1/TRBV3-2,.,TRBJ1-3,.,TGTGCCAGCAGCCATTATAACTCCTTGGCTGGAAACACCATATATTTT,CASSHYNSLAGNTIYF
TRBV7-3,TRBD2,TRBJ2-2,.,TGTGCCAGCAAACCGGGAGGCGCGGGCACCGGGGAGCTGTTTTTT,CASKPGGAGTGELFF
TRBV12-3/TRBV12-4,.,TRBJ1-1,few,TGTGCCAGCAGTTTACCCGGGAACACTGAAGCTTTCTTT,CASSLPGNTEAFF
TRBV19,.,TRBJ1-3,.,TGTGCCAGTAGTTCGAATTGGACAAGAGGAAACACCATATATTTT,CASSSNWTRGNTIYF
TRBV12-3/TRBV12-4,TRBD1,TRBJ1-2,.,TGTGCCAGCAGTGCCGGGACAGGGGGTGGCTACACCTTC,CASSAGTGGGYTF
TRBV7-2,TRBD1,TRBJ2-2,.,TGTGCCAGCCAGGACAGGGGAATTGCCGGGGAGCTGTTTTTT,CASQDRGIAGELFF
TRBV7-2,.,TRBJ1-6,.,TGTGCCAGCAGCTTAGCGTGGGGCTCACCCCTCCACTTT,CASSLAWGSPLHF
TRBV25-1,.,TRBJ2-3,once,TGTGCCAGCAGTGAATCCTGGGGGCGAAGCACAGATACGCAGTATTTT,CASSESWGRSTDTQYF
TRBV13,TRBD1,TRBJ1-1,.,TGTGCCAGCAGCTTAAGGGCAGGGGGAAACACTGAAGCTTTCTTT,CASSLRAGGNTEAFF
TRBV6-5,TRBD1,TRBJ1-1,.,TGTGCCAGCAGTCTCAGGGGGGTCGAGTTGGCTTTCTTT,CASSLRGVELAFF
TRBV3-1/TRBV3-2,.,TRBJ1-6,.,TGTGCCAGCAGCCAAGACGGGGGACCCCTCCACTTT,CASSQDGGPLHF
TRBV7-9,.,TRBJ1-6,.,TGTGCCAGCAGCTTCAGCAGGGCTAATTCACCCCTCCACTTT,CASSFSRANSPLHF
TRBV6-2/TRBV6-3,.,TRBJ1-5,.,TGTGCCAGCAGTTATGGGTATTACAGGGAAGGTTATCAGCCCCAGCATTTT,CASSYGYYREGYQPQHF
TRBV18,TRBD1,TRBJ2-5,.,TGTGCCAGCTCACGCACCTCGACAGGGTTAGAGACCCAGTACTTC,CASSRTSTGLETQYF
TRBV7-9,TRBD1,TRBJ1-1,.,TGTGCCAGCAGCTACAATCCGGACAGGGGTGAAGCTTTCTTT,CASSYNPDRGEAFF
TRBV27,TRBD2,TRBJ2-2,.,TGTGCCAGCAGTTTCGGACTAGCGGGGGGCACCGGGGAGCTGTTTTTT,CASSFGLAGGTGELFF
TRBV24-1,TRBD1,TRBJ1-6,.,TGTGCCACCAGTGAGATGGACAGGGCCCTTAATTCACCCCTCCACTTT,CATSEMDRALNSPLHF
TRBV19,.,TRBJ1-1,.,TGTGCCAGTAGTAGGGGGGACGGGATGAACACTGAAGCTTTCTTT,CASSRGDGMNTEAFF